This T cell receptor beta chain derives from a study of blood T cell repertoires in COVID-19. The study recruited people aged about 18 to 95 years across under 25 US areas. Each participant's cohort was designated according to participant-reported clinical history. Repertoires were generated with immunoSEQ multiplex PCR, while TCRdb's copy carries only in-frame clones and drops some. The table has about 400,000 clones, approximately 90% seen once; the top ten hold over 1.5%. Germline trimming cut 4 bases from V and 2 bases from J; bases unmatched to any gene: 6. The CDR3 spans 15 residues. The germline V gene encodes CDR1 LNHDA and CDR2 SQIVND (reference sequence).

Sequenced: PBMCs or T cells enriched from blood (not recorded which). The receptor's source is a woman in her late teens or twenties with acute COVID-19. The V and J genes are TRBV19 and TRBJ2-5, with 8 positions matching TRBD2. CDR3 nucleotide sequence: TGTGCCAGTAGTAGCGGGGGGCCGGCTCAAGAGACCCAGTACTTC. Protein product: CASSSGGPAQETQYF.